This T cell receptor (beta chain) was sequenced during a study of beta chain features in type 1 diabetes. Study-wide findings and caveats: Comparison showed that naive, central memory and Treg TCRB repertoires appeared more similar among patients than among healthy donors.

As for this clone: What it binds is not known.

Only one heparinised blood draw was taken per donor, and its volume averaged about 116 mL. The CDR3 totals 13 residues. Trimming shortened V by 8 bases and J by 0 bases, and 11 bases separated the two germline ends. Germline CDR1 reads SNHLY; CDR2 reads FYNNEI. The investigators reverse transcribed all of the isolated RNA, so they sequenced expressed TCRB transcripts. Sequencing was performed with immunoSEQ multiplex PCR; in TCRdb, only in-frame clones are kept and a portion is missing. The sample has 330,000 or so clones; roughly 15% are singletons. The clonotype was recovered from a man aged 25-45 years in good health. The sequenced sample was central memory CD4+ T cells from blood. This chain connects TRBV2 to TRBJ2-7, with D perhaps given as TRBD1 or TRBD2 (6 bases each). The CDR3, as DNA: TGTGCCAGCGGAGGGACAAGCTCCTACGAGCAGTACGTC. This gives the protein CASGGTSSYEQYV.